This is a list of T cell receptor beta chains from one sample in a study of cytomegalovirus exposure and HLA in healthy donors. Libraries were prepared by immunoSEQ multiplex PCR; TCRdb keeps only in-frame clonotypes and omits some of them. In the table there are approximately 150,000 clones, about 80% of which are singletons. Specimen: PBMCs. The source is a woman aged 45-65 years in good health and CMV-seronegative. The CDR3 runs from the conserved cysteine through the conserved F or W. The D gene is left open where the match is weak. Size is omitted from some rows. Given values are once, few, many or a class for expanded clones.

CDR3 DNA: TGTGCCAGCAGTTTAGGGCGGCGGGGGGGAACAGATACGCAGTATTTT; CDR3 protein: CASSLGRRGGTDTQYF; CDR3 length: 16; V gene: TRBV28; D gene: TRBD2; clone size: -; J gene: TRBJ2-3
CDR3 DNA: TGTGCCAGCACATCGGGAGGGGCTCCTATAGAGACCCAGTACTTC; CDR3 protein: CASTSGGAPIETQYF; CDR3 length: 15; V gene: TRBV27; D gene: TRBD2; clone size: -; J gene: TRBJ2-5
CDR3 DNA: TGTGCCAGCAGCCTCGAACAGGGGGCGTACGAGCAGTACTTC; CDR3 protein: CASSLEQGAYEQYF; CDR3 length: 14; V gene: TRBV7-2; D gene: TRBD1; clone size: -; J gene: TRBJ2-7
CDR3 DNA: TGTGCCAGTAGTATACGGGTCGGGACACTTCAAGAGACCCAGTACTTC; CDR3 protein: CASSIRVGTLQETQYF; CDR3 length: 16; V gene: TRBV19; D gene: -; clone size: -; J gene: TRBJ2-5
CDR3 DNA: TGTGCCAGCAGTCCACGGACAGGGATGAACACTGAAGCTTTCTTT; CDR3 protein: CASSPRTGMNTEAFF; CDR3 length: 15; V gene: TRBV2; D gene: TRBD1; clone size: -; J gene: TRBJ1-1
CDR3 DNA: TGTGCCAGCAGTTACCCGACAGGCTATGGCTACACCTTC; CDR3 protein: CASSYPTGYGYTF; CDR3 length: 13; V gene: TRBV6-5; D gene: -; clone size: -; J gene: TRBJ1-2
CDR3 DNA: TGTGCCAGTAGTACAAACAGGGTTGGCAATTCACCCCTCCACTTT; CDR3 protein: CASSTNRVGNSPLHF; CDR3 length: 15; V gene: TRBV19; D gene: -; clone size: -; J gene: TRBJ1-6
CDR3 DNA: TGCGCCAGCAGCCAAGGGGGGAGCGGGAGGGCCGCAGAGACCCAGTACTTC; CDR3 protein: CASSQGGSGRAAETQYF; CDR3 length: 17; V gene: TRBV4-1; D gene: TRBD2; clone size: -; J gene: TRBJ2-5
CDR3 DNA: TGCGCCAGCAGCCAAGAACAGGGGGGGGTTGGAAAACTGTTTTTT; CDR3 protein: CASSQEQGGVGKLFF; CDR3 length: 15; V gene: TRBV4-3; D gene: TRBD1; clone size: -; J gene: TRBJ1-4
CDR3 DNA: TGTGCCAGCAGCTTAATGGGGGCCAGCTCCTACAATGAGCAGTTCTTC; CDR3 protein: CASSLMGASSYNEQFF; CDR3 length: 16; V gene: TRBV7-2; D gene: -; clone size: few; J gene: TRBJ2-1
CDR3 DNA: TGTGCCACCAGCAGAGATCAAGTTGCTAGAGGTTTCTTT; CDR3 protein: CATSRDQVARGFF; CDR3 length: 13; V gene: TRBV15; D gene: -; clone size: once; J gene: TRBJ1-1
CDR3 DNA: TGTGCTAGCAGCTCCGGGGGGCCTGGAAACACCATATATTTT; CDR3 protein: CASSSGGPGNTIYF; CDR3 length: 14; V gene: TRBV7-7; D gene: -; clone size: -; J gene: TRBJ1-3
CDR3 DNA: TGCGCCAGCAGCTTTTCTTTCGGGACTCTCCGCAACTATATCAAAATAGAGACCCAGTACTTC; CDR3 protein: CASSFSFGTLRNYIKIETQYF; CDR3 length: 21; V gene: TRBV5-1; D gene: -; clone size: -; J gene: TRBJ2-5
CDR3 DNA: TGTGCCAGCAGTTTTGCGGGGGGGCCTCTTTACAATGAGCAGTTCTTC; CDR3 protein: CASSFAGGPLYNEQFF; CDR3 length: 16; V gene: TRBV27; D gene: TRBD2; clone size: -; J gene: TRBJ2-1
CDR3 DNA: TGTGCCTCTCAAACCGGGGGGATGGGACCTTCACCCCTCCACTTT; CDR3 protein: CASQTGGMGPSPLHF; CDR3 length: 15; V gene: TRBV6-5; D gene: -; clone size: few; J gene: TRBJ1-6
CDR3 DNA: TGTGCCAGCAGTTCGCCCGCGAGGTGGGTTAGGTACGAGCAGTACTTC; CDR3 protein: CASSSPARWVRYEQYF; CDR3 length: 16; V gene: TRBV27; D gene: -; clone size: -; J gene: TRBJ2-7
CDR3 DNA: TGCGCCAGCAGAAACCCACTAGCGAAAGATACGCGGTATTTT; CDR3 protein: CASRNPLAKDTRYF; CDR3 length: 14; V gene: TRBV5-1; D gene: TRBD2; clone size: -; J gene: TRBJ2-3
CDR3 DNA: TGTGCCAGCAGCCACCCCGGGAACGGGCAAGAGACCCAGTACTTC; CDR3 protein: CASSHPGNGQETQYF; CDR3 length: 15; V gene: TRBV5-4; D gene: -; clone size: -; J gene: TRBJ2-5
CDR3 DNA: TGCGCCAGCAGCTGGGGACAGGTTTTATCCGGCACTGAAGCTTTCTTT; CDR3 protein: CASSWGQVLSGTEAFF; CDR3 length: 16; V gene: TRBV5-1; D gene: TRBD1; clone size: few; J gene: TRBJ1-1
CDR3 DNA: TGTGCCAGCACCCCCCCGGGGGTAAGGATGAACACTGAAGCTTTCTTT; CDR3 protein: CASTPPGVRMNTEAFF; CDR3 length: 16; V gene: TRBV28; D gene: -; clone size: -; J gene: TRBJ1-1
CDR3 DNA: TGTGCCAGCAGCTGGGAAGCGGGAGGTTTTGAGACCCAGTACTTC; CDR3 protein: CASSWEAGGFETQYF; CDR3 length: 15; V gene: TRBV7-9; D gene: TRBD2; clone size: -; J gene: TRBJ2-5
CDR3 DNA: TGTGCCAGCAGTTCCACCGGGACAGGGAAAAAAGAGACCCAGTACTTC; CDR3 protein: CASSSTGTGKKETQYF; CDR3 length: 16; V gene: TRBV28; D gene: TRBD1; clone size: -; J gene: TRBJ2-5
CDR3 DNA: TGTGCCAGCAGCTTATTCGACCCCCGACAGGGGAGTGAGCAGTTCTTC; CDR3 protein: CASSLFDPRQGSEQFF; CDR3 length: 16; V gene: TRBV7-2; D gene: TRBD1; clone size: -; J gene: TRBJ2-1
CDR3 DNA: TGTGCCAGCAGTTTGATCTACGGGAATGGCTACACCTTC; CDR3 protein: CASSLIYGNGYTF; CDR3 length: 13; V gene: TRBV27; D gene: -; clone size: -; J gene: TRBJ1-2
CDR3 DNA: TGTGCCAGTCTTAGACGAATAGGGACTAGCGGGAGAGGCAACACCGGGGAGCTGTTTTTT; CDR3 protein: CASLRRIGTSGRGNTGELFF; CDR3 length: 20; V gene: TRBV19; D gene: TRBD2; clone size: -; J gene: TRBJ2-2
CDR3 DNA: TGTGCCAGCAGCGTAGCTAGCGGAGCCTGGACCTACGAGCAGTACTTC; CDR3 protein: CASSVASGAWTYEQYF; CDR3 length: 16; V gene: TRBV9; D gene: TRBD2; clone size: -; J gene: TRBJ2-7
CDR3 DNA: TGTGCCAGTAGCTCCCGTCAGGAACGGGGAACTGAAGCTTTCTTT; CDR3 protein: CASSSRQERGTEAFF; CDR3 length: 15; V gene: TRBV7-8; D gene: -; clone size: few; J gene: TRBJ1-1
CDR3 DNA: TGTGCCAGCAGCCAGTCGACAGGACTTAATGAAAAACTGTTTTTT; CDR3 protein: CASSQSTGLNEKLFF; CDR3 length: 15; V gene: TRBV7-9; D gene: -; clone size: -; J gene: TRBJ1-4
CDR3 DNA: TGTGCCAGCAGCCCTGGTTTCAGTGTGGCCACTGAAGCTTTCTTT; CDR3 protein: CASSPGFSVATEAFF; CDR3 length: 15; V gene: TRBV7-6; D gene: -; clone size: once; J gene: TRBJ1-1
CDR3 DNA: TGCAGCGTTGAAAGGGAGTTGGAGTTCTTC; CDR3 protein: CSVERELEFF; CDR3 length: 10; V gene: TRBV29-1; D gene: -; clone size: -; J gene: TRBJ2-1
CDR3 DNA: TGTGCCAGCAGCTTGGGGCTAGGGGCCAATGGCTACACCTTC; CDR3 protein: CASSLGLGANGYTF; CDR3 length: 14; V gene: TRBV5-4; D gene: -; clone size: -; J gene: TRBJ1-2
CDR3 DNA: TGTGCCAGTAGTATCCGGGAGGGGAATCAGCCCCAGCATTTT; CDR3 protein: CASSIREGNQPQHF; CDR3 length: 14; V gene: TRBV19; D gene: -; clone size: -; J gene: TRBJ1-5
CDR3 DNA: TGCGCCAGCAGCCAGGACAGGGGCTACGAGCAGTACTTC; CDR3 protein: CASSQDRGYEQYF; CDR3 length: 13; V gene: TRBV4-3; D gene: TRBD1; clone size: -; J gene: TRBJ2-7
CDR3 DNA: TGTGCCATCAGTGGCGGGACGGGTTATGGCTACACCTTC; CDR3 protein: CAISGGTGYGYTF; CDR3 length: 13; V gene: TRBV10-3; D gene: -; clone size: -; J gene: TRBJ1-2
CDR3 DNA: TGTGCCAGCAGCGTTTCAGGGTACACCGGGGAGCTGTTTTTT; CDR3 protein: CASSVSGYTGELFF; CDR3 length: 14; V gene: TRBV9; D gene: -; clone size: -; J gene: TRBJ2-2
CDR3 DNA: TGTGCCAGCAGCCAAGATATTCCTTCGGGTGGCTACACCTTC; CDR3 protein: CASSQDIPSGGYTF; CDR3 length: 14; V gene: TRBV14; D gene: -; clone size: few; J gene: TRBJ1-2
CDR3 DNA: TGTGCCAGTACCACACAGGGGGTTCTTAGATACACCTTC; CDR3 protein: CASTTQGVLRYTF; CDR3 length: 13; V gene: TRBV19; D gene: TRBD1; clone size: -; J gene: TRBJ1-2
CDR3 DNA: TGCGCCAGCAGCTTCTCTAGAACGGATGAGCAGTTCTTC; CDR3 protein: CASSFSRTDEQFF; CDR3 length: 13; V gene: TRBV5-1; D gene: -; clone size: -; J gene: TRBJ2-1